The 30 T cell receptor beta chains presented below share a single source sample, sequenced in a study of blood T cell repertoires in COVID-19 (dated by TCRdb to the early 2020s). Library generation was performed with the immunoSEQ multiplex PCR assay. The clones in this table, taken by TCRdb from immuneACCESS, are in-frame only. Not every clone is retained; where verified, under half of the shortfall comes from an unresolved V gene, and the cause of the rest is unknown. Within this sample are about 87,000 clones, with around 85% of them counted one time only. The ten largest make up roughly 3.2% of the sample. The sequenced material came from peripheral blood. Receptors originate from a woman of 80 years or more with COVID-19, enrolled during active disease.

DNA of the CDR3: TGCAGCGCAGAGGGTAGAGAGACCCAGTACTTC. This gives the protein CSAEGRETQYF. This chain joins TRBV20-1 and TRBJ2-5, with D tentatively TRBD2 (5 bases). Germline V lookup: CDR1 DFQATT, CDR2 SNEGSKA (reference sequence). The CDR3 has 11 amino acids.

The chain has TRBV18 and TRBJ2-7; D possibly corresponds to TRBD2 (6 bases). Germline CDR1 reads KGHSH; CDR2 reads LQKENI. V dropped 4 bases and J dropped 3 bases, with 10 bases sitting between them. The CDR3 extends over 13 amino acids. As DNA, the CDR3 is TGTGCCAGCTCACTTCGGGAGAGCTACGAGCAGTACTTC. Its protein product is CASSLRESYEQYF.

This clone has more than one count but fewer than ten. The chain combines TRBV24-1 with TRBJ1-2, with 7 bases matching TRBD1. This CDR3 region has 13 residues. Per the germline V gene, CDR1 is KGHDR and CDR2 is SFDVKD. V gave up 10 bases and J gave up 6 bases; unmatched junction bases: 10. CDR3: CATSSDRVHGYTF. The CDR3 DNA reads TGTGCCACTAGCTCCGACAGGGTCCATGGCTACACCTTC.

The gene calls are TRBV6-2 or TRBV6-3 and TRBJ2-2; the D gene is possibly TRBD2 (6 bases). Between the trimmed V and J ends, which lost 5 bases and 6 bases, there was a span of 13 bases. Germline CDR1 is MNHEY and CDR2 is SVGEGT. This CDR3 contains 14 residues. The CDR3 DNA reads TGTGCCAGCAGTCAGCTAGGCGGGGCCGGGGAGCTGTTTTTT. Translation: CASSQLGGAGELFF.

The chain couples TRBV2 to TRBJ2-6; unclear D gene. Between the trimmed V and J ends, which lost 3 bases and 4 bases, there was a span of 7 bases. Germline V gene sequence: CDR1 SNHLY, CDR2 FYNNEI. The CDR3 runs to 14 residues. The CDR3 sequence: CASSDPSGANVLTF. CDR3 nucleotides: TGTGCCAGCAGTGATCCTTCGGGGGCCAACGTCCTGACTTTC.

This chain uses TRBV11-1 with TRBJ2-2, with a weak D call TRBD2 (6 bases). Per the germline V gene, CDR1 is SGHAT and CDR2 is FQDESV (reference sequence). Trimming removed 1 base from V and 1 base from J, with 10 bases in between. This CDR3 has 16 amino acids. CDR3 sequence: CASSLGRGLNTGELFF. CDR3 coding DNA: TGTGCCAGCAGCTTAGGACGGGGACTGAACACCGGGGAGCTGTTTTTT.

The V gene is TRBV18, the J gene TRBJ2-7, with 11 bases aligning to TRBD1. This CDR3 is 15 amino acids long. The germline CDR1 and CDR2 sequences are KGHSH and LQKENI. V shed 5 bases, J shed 1 base, and the junction held 4 bases outside the gene matches. The CDR3 coding sequence is TGTGCCAGCTCATACCGGGACAGGGGGTCCTACGAGCAGTACTTC. Protein product: CASSYRDRGSYEQYF. Full variable domain (outside the CDR3, taken from reference TRBV18 and TRBJ2-7): NAGVMQNPRHLVRRRGQEARLRCSPMKGHSHVYWYRQLPEEGLKFMVYLQKENIIDESGMPKERFSAEFPKEGPSILRIQQVVRGDSAAYFCASSYRDRGSYEQYFGPGTRLTVT.

The chain carries TRBV9 and TRBJ2-7; D unresolved. Trimming took off 0 bases at V and 2 bases at J, with 9 bases between the two ends. Germline CDR1 is SGDLS and CDR2 is YYNGEE. The CDR3 is made up of 14 amino acids. CDR3 sequence reads: CASSVASFPYEQYF. DNA of the CDR3: TGTGCCAGCAGCGTAGCCAGTTTCCCCTACGAGCAGTACTTC.

The CDR3 protein is CASSPGTGEYEQYF. The DNA of the CDR3 is TGTGCCAGCTCACCCGGGACAGGGGAATACGAGCAGTACTTC. The V and J genes are TRBV18 and TRBJ2-7, with 10 positions matching TRBD1. The CDR3 sequence is 14 residues long. Germline V gene data show CDR1 as KGHSH and CDR2 as LQKENI. With 3 bases clipped from V and 4 bases from J, the junction kept 3 bases outside the gene matches.

The V call is TRBV19, the J call TRBJ1-5; the D gene is possibly TRBD1 (5 bases). Germline V gene data show CDR1 as LNHDA and CDR2 as SQIVND (reference sequence). Trimming removed 1 base from V and 4 bases from J, with 8 bases in between. The CDR3 contains 14 residues. The DNA of the CDR3 is TGTGCCAGTAGTATAGGACAGCTGAATCAGCCCCAGCATTTT. It codes for CASSIGQLNQPQHF.

The gene calls are TRBV24-1 and TRBJ1-5; 8 bases are shared with TRBD1. Losses at the gene ends were 9 bases for V and 0 bases for J; bases not matched to a gene: 9. CDR1 and CDR2 from the germline V gene are KGHDR and SFDVKD. The CDR3 contains 16 residues. The CDR3 sequence: CATQPGGAGSNQPQHF. The CDR3 DNA sequence: TGTGCCACCCAACCAGGGGGCGCAGGTAGCAATCAGCCCCAGCATTTT.

V is TRBV6-5 and J is TRBJ1-4; TRBD1 is a possible D gene (6 bases). This CDR3 is 14 amino acids long. Germline V CDR1 and CDR2: MNHEY, SVGAGI. With 6 bases removed from V and 7 bases from J, the gap between germline ends came to 15 bases. CDR3: CASSRTGLGEKLFF. The CDR3, as DNA: TGTGCCAGCAGCCGTACAGGGTTGGGTGAAAAACTGTTTTTT.

The chain carries TRBV10-2 and TRBJ1-1; D unclear. This CDR3 has 13 residues. Looked up from germline, CDR1 is WSHSY and CDR2 is SAAADI. The V gene lost 4 bases and the J gene lost 7 bases, with 13 bases spanning the gap. The CDR3 here is CASSVPTRGEAFF. In nucleotides, the CDR3 is TGCGCCAGCAGTGTCCCCACCCGGGGTGAAGCTTTCTTT.

This chain joins TRBV11-2 and TRBJ1-1; 7 bases align to TRBD1. CDR1 and CDR2 (germline): SGHAT, FQNNGV. CDR3 length equals 15 residues. The ends lost 2 bases at V and 6 bases at J; junction bases unmatched: 9. In DNA, the CDR3 is TGTGCCAGCAGCTTATACGCAGGGGGTCTGTCTGAAGCTTTCTTT. Protein sequence: CASSLYAGGLSEAFF.

The chain links TRBV4-3 to TRBJ1-2; the match to TRBD1 covers 9 bases. The CDR3 spans 15 residues. After removal of 0 bases from V and 4 bases from J, the junction contained 3 bases not matched to a gene. Germline V lookup: CDR1 LGHNA, CDR2 YSLEER. The CDR3 here is CASSQDAGQGYGYTF. DNA for the CDR3: TGCGCCAGCAGCCAAGATGCGGGACAGGGCTATGGCTACACCTTC.

As DNA, the CDR3 is TGTGCCAGCAGCTTACAGGGCTGGAACACTGAAGCTTTCTTT. This gives the protein CASSLQGWNTEAFF. V and J are TRBV13 and TRBJ1-1, with D tentatively TRBD1 (5 bases). Trimming took 2 bases from V and 1 from J, leaving 8 bases between them. The CDR3 sequence is 14 residues long. CDR1 PRHDT and CDR2 FYEKMQ come from the germline V gene (reference sequence).

The V call is TRBV4-2, the J call TRBJ2-5; 10 bases fit TRBD1. This CDR3 is built from 15 residues. J gave up 3 bases and V 0 bases, and 1 base lay outside the gene matches. The germline V gene encodes CDR1 LGHNA and CDR2 YNFKEQ. CDR3 DNA: TGTGCCAGCAGCCAAGATGGGACAGGGGAAGAGACCCAGTACTTC. Its protein product is CASSQDGTGEETQYF.

The chain carries TRBV2 and TRBJ1-1; 8 bases are shared with TRBD1. CDR3 size: 15 residues. The V gene end was trimmed by 4 bases and the J gene end by 1 base; junction bases not matched to a gene: 5. CDR1 is SNHLY and CDR2 is FYNNEI in the germline V gene. In nucleotides, the CDR3 is TGTGCCAGCAGTGTGCAGGGGGCGCGGAACACTGAAGCTTTCTTT. Amino acids: CASSVQGARNTEAFF. The variable domain in full, with the rest retrieved from reference TRBV2 and TRBJ1-1, is EPEVTQTPSHQVTQMGQEVILRCVPISNHLYFYWYRQILGQKVEFLVSFYNNEISEKSEIFDDQFSVERPDGSNFTLKIRSTKLEDSAMYFCASSVQGARNTEAFFGQGTRLTVV.

V is TRBV5-8 and J is TRBJ1-6, with D uncertain. The CDR3 is made up of 17 amino acids. V lost 3 bases and J lost 0, with 13 bases in between. Germline CDR1 SGHTS, CDR2 YDEGEE. The CDR3 is CASSWGGFGSYNSPLHF. The CDR3 bases are TGTGCCAGCAGCTGGGGAGGTTTTGGCTCCTATAATTCACCCCTCCACTTT. The variable domain in full, with the rest retrieved from reference TRBV5-8 and TRBJ1-6, is EAGVTQSPTHLIKTRGQQATLRCSPISGHTSVYWYQQALGLGLQFLLWYDEGEERNRGNFPPRFSGRQFPNYSSELNVNALELEDSALYLCASSWGGFGSYNSPLHFGNGTRLTVT.

This clone has more than one count but fewer than ten. The chain links TRBV2 to TRBJ2-6; weak D call: TRBD1 (5 bases). There are 18 residues in the CDR3. V lost 2 bases to trimming and J lost 0 bases, with 14 bases between them. The V gene's germline CDR1 is SNHLY and CDR2 FYNNEI. The DNA of the CDR3 is TGTGCCAGCAGTGAACTAGGGCAGGGTGACTCTGGGGCCAACGTCCTGACTTTC. This codes for CASSELGQGDSGANVLTF. Filled out from reference TRBV2 and TRBJ2-6, the complete variable domain reads EPEVTQTPSHQVTQMGQEVILRCVPISNHLYFYWYRQILGQKVEFLVSFYNNEISEKSEIFDDQFSVERPDGSNFTLKIRSTKLEDSAMYFCASSELGQGDSGANVLTFGAGSRLTVL.

The chain combines TRBV7-2 with TRBJ2-5, with 7 bases identical to TRBD2. Germline assignment: CDR1 SGHTA and CDR2 FQGNSA. V was pared by 4 bases and J by 4 bases, with 9 bases of the junction left unmatched. The CDR3 is 15 residues long. The CDR3 sequence: CASSSRRLAVETQYF. The CDR3 DNA reads TGTGCCAGCAGCTCGCGAAGACTAGCCGTAGAGACCCAGTACTTC.

The V and J genes are TRBV19 and TRBJ1-5, with 7 positions matching TRBD1. V was clipped by 7 bases and J by 5 bases; unmatched bases: 5. This CDR3 has 13 amino acids. Germline-derived CDR1 and CDR2 are LNHDA and SQIVND (reference sequence). The DNA of the CDR3 is TGTGCCAGTACCCGGACAGGCTATCAGCCCCAGCATTTT. Its translation is CASTRTGYQPQHF.

In this sample, this clone turned up a few times. The J gene is TRBJ2-1, the V gene TRBV11-3; 8 positions match TRBD1. The V gene end was trimmed by 5 bases and the J gene end by 6 bases; junction bases not matched to a gene: 6. The CDR3 covers 14 residues. Germline V CDR1 and CDR2: SGHNT, YENEEA. Here the CDR3 reads CASSRTGLGNEQFF. The DNA of the CDR3 is TGTGCCAGCAGCCGGACAGGGTTAGGCAATGAGCAGTTCTTC.

The chain employs TRBV13 and TRBJ1-2; TRBD1 is a possible D gene (5 bases). Between the trimmed V and J ends, which lost 3 bases and 4 bases, there was a span of 9 bases. Germline lookup yields CDR1 PRHDT and CDR2 FYEKMQ (reference sequence). The CDR3 sequence is 13 residues long. CDR3 region: CASSLGGGYGYTF. The CDR3 coding sequence is TGTGCCAGCAGCTTGGGGGGAGGCTATGGCTACACCTTC. The full variable domain, with the rest looked up from reference TRBV13 and TRBJ1-2, is AAGVIQSPRHLIKEKRETATLKCYPIPRHDTVYWYQQGPGQDPQFLISFYEKMQSDKGSIPDRFSAQQFSDYHSELNMSSLELGDSALYFCASSLGGGYGYTFGSGTRLTVV.

This rearrangement joins TRBV10-3 to TRBJ2-1; 10 bases are shared with TRBD2. With 0 bases clipped from V and 8 bases from J, the junction kept 10 bases outside the gene matches. This CDR3 has 17 amino acids. Germline CDR1 ENHRY, CDR2 SYGVKD. The CDR3 region has the DNA TGTGCCATCAGTGAGTCACTCCCGCTAGCGGGAGTCTATGAGCAGTTCTTC. Translated: CAISESLPLAGVYEQFF.

The V call is TRBV27, the J call TRBJ2-7; 9 bases map to TRBD1. The CDR3 loop spans 13 amino acids. V lost 4 bases, J lost 5 bases, and 3 bases stayed unmatched. CDR1 and CDR2 from the germline V gene are MNHEY and SMNVEV (reference sequence). The CDR3 DNA reads as TGTGCCAGCAGTTATGGGACAGGGAACGAGCAGTACTTC. It codes for CASSYGTGNEQYF.

V and J are TRBV5-1 and TRBJ2-1; 9 nucleotides match TRBD2. With V trimmed by 2 bases and J by 4 bases, 13 bases remained unmatched. Germline CDR1 is SGHRS and CDR2 is YFSETQ. The CDR3 totals 18 residues. In DNA form, the CDR3 reads TGCGCCAGCAGCTTCCTGGATCCTCTAGCGGGACTTTACAATGAGCAGTTCTTC. Its translation is CASSFLDPLAGLYNEQFF.

Points on this clone: At one end the junction does not follow the germline gene, possibly because of a read error. The chain recombines TRBV18 with TRBJ2-7, with 12 bases that match TRBD2. From germline, CDR1 is KGHSH and CDR2 LQKENI. This CDR3 comprises 15 residues. CDR3 loop: CASSPQGLAGYEQYF. In DNA form, the CDR3 reads TGTGCCAGCTCGCCACAGGGACTAGCGGGCTACGAGCAGTACTTC.

Only one count was recorded for this clone. This sequence joins TRBV3-1 (or the pseudogene TRBV3-2) and TRBJ2-5, with D maybe TRBD2 (5 bases). The CDR3 sequence is 12 residues long. V dropped 4 bases and J dropped 4 bases, with 7 bases sitting between them. CDR1 is LGHDT and CDR2 is YNNKEL in the germline V gene (reference sequence). The CDR3 DNA is TGTGCCAGCAGCCTACTAGGAGAGACCCAGTACTTC. Protein: CASSLLGETQYF.

The V call is TRBV2, the J call TRBJ2-4; tentatively, D is TRBD1 (6 bases). V lost 3 bases and J 7 bases, leaving 10 bases between the germline ends. Germline V CDR1 and CDR2: SNHLY, FYNNEI. The CDR3 is made up of 13 amino acids. CDR3 region: CASSEAGENIQYF. CDR3 nucleotides: TGTGCCAGCAGTGAGGCAGGGGAGAACATTCAGTACTTC.